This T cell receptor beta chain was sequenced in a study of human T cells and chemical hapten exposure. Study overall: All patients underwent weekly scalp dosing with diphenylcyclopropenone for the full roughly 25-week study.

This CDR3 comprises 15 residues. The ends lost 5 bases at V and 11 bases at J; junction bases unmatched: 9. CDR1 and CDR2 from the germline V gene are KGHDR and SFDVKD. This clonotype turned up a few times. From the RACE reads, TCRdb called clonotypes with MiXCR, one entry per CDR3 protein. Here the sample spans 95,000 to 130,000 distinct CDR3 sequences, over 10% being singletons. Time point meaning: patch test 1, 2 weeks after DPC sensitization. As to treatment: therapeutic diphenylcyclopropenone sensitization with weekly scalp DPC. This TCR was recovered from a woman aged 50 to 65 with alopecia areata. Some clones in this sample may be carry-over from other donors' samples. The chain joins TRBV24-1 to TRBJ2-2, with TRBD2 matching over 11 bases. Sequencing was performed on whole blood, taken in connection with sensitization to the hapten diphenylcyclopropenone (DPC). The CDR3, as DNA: TGTGCCACCAGTGTATCTAGCGGGGGGCCGGAAGAGCTGTTTTTT. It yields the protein CATSVSSGGPEELFF.